This is a list of T cell receptor beta chains from one sample in a study of technical replicates of blood from a few donors. The assay was immunoSEQ multiplex PCR, and TCRdb's table has in-frame clones only and misses some. The sample yields approximately 73,000 clones, just over 90% seen once. The sample taken for sequencing was T cells isolated from PBMCs. These TCRs come from a human donor in good health. The CDR3 runs from the conserved cysteine through the conserved F or W. The order of the fields is CDR3 length, D gene, V gene, J gene, clone size, CDR3 protein, CDR3 DNA. D genes are given only for firm matches. Not all rows give a size; the values are once, few, many and, for expanded clones, a class.

len: 14
d_gene: NA
v_gene: TRBV9
j_gene: TRBJ2-2
abundance: NA
CDR3aa: CASSVGHNTGELFF
CDR3nt: TGTGCCAGCAGCGTTGGACACAACACCGGGGAGCTGTTTTTT

len: 16
d_gene: NA
v_gene: TRBV5-4
j_gene: TRBJ2-4
abundance: NA
CDR3aa: CASSFNSAAAKNIQYF
CDR3nt: TGTGCCAGCAGCTTTAACTCTGCTGCGGCCAAAAACATTCAGTACTTC

len: 14
d_gene: TRBD2
v_gene: TRBV27
j_gene: TRBJ2-7
abundance: NA
CDR3aa: CASSLTSALYEQYF
CDR3nt: TGTGCCAGCAGTTTAACTAGCGCGCTCTACGAGCAGTACTTC

len: 15
d_gene: NA
v_gene: TRBV6-5
j_gene: TRBJ1-2
abundance: NA
CDR3aa: CASSYRTTGSGGYTF
CDR3nt: TGTGCCAGCAGTTACAGAACAACAGGTTCCGGGGGCTACACCTTC

len: 17
d_gene: TRBD2
v_gene: TRBV10-3
j_gene: TRBJ2-1
abundance: few
CDR3aa: CAIGRLAGDFERNEQFF
CDR3nt: TGTGCCATAGGAAGGCTAGCGGGAGACTTCGAGAGGAATGAGCAGTTCTTC

len: 15
d_gene: NA
v_gene: TRBV19
j_gene: TRBJ2-3
abundance: NA
CDR3aa: CASSIDGKSTDTQYF
CDR3nt: TGTGCCAGTAGTATAGATGGCAAGAGCACAGATACGCAGTATTTT

len: 13
d_gene: TRBD2
v_gene: TRBV6-5
j_gene: TRBJ2-1
abundance: NA
CDR3aa: CASSSGSYNEQFF
CDR3nt: TGTGCCAGTTCTAGCGGTTCGTACAATGAGCAGTTCTTC

len: 15
d_gene: TRBD1
v_gene: TRBV28
j_gene: TRBJ1-2
abundance: NA
CDR3aa: CASSLSTGTNYGYTF
CDR3nt: TGTGCCAGCAGTTTGTCGACAGGGACCAACTATGGCTACACCTTC

len: 15
d_gene: NA
v_gene: TRBV7-8
j_gene: TRBJ2-3
abundance: NA
CDR3aa: CASSFGAENTDTQYF
CDR3nt: TGTGCCAGCAGCTTCGGAGCCGAGAACACAGATACGCAGTATTTT

len: 14
d_gene: NA
v_gene: TRBV2
j_gene: TRBJ1-5
abundance: NA
CDR3aa: CASSMTAFNQPQHF
CDR3nt: TGTGCCAGCAGTATGACAGCTTTTAATCAGCCCCAGCATTTT

len: 14
d_gene: NA
v_gene: TRBV7-6
j_gene: TRBJ2-7
abundance: NA
CDR3aa: CASSLEPGSYEQYF
CDR3nt: TGTGCCAGCAGCTTAGAGCCAGGCAGCTACGAGCAGTACTTC

len: 16
d_gene: NA
v_gene: TRBV7-8
j_gene: TRBJ2-3
abundance: NA
CDR3aa: CASSLTPLSSTDTQYF
CDR3nt: TGTGCCAGCAGCTTAACCCCACTATCTAGCACAGATACGCAGTATTTT

len: 14
d_gene: NA
v_gene: TRBV6-4
j_gene: TRBJ1-2
abundance: NA
CDR3aa: CASSAGQGDYGYTF
CDR3nt: TGTGCCAGCAGTGCGGGACAAGGGGACTATGGCTACACCTTC

len: 16
d_gene: NA
v_gene: TRBV15
j_gene: TRBJ2-1
abundance: NA
CDR3aa: CATSVGPGLGGYEQFF
CDR3nt: TGTGCCACCAGCGTTGGCCCGGGACTAGGGGGCTATGAGCAGTTCTTC

len: 15
d_gene: TRBD1
v_gene: TRBV4-1
j_gene: TRBJ2-1
abundance: NA
CDR3aa: CASSQAGGPYNEQFF
CDR3nt: TGCGCCAGCAGCCAGGCAGGGGGCCCCTACAATGAGCAGTTCTTC

len: 18
d_gene: TRBD1
v_gene: TRBV18
j_gene: TRBJ1-6
abundance: once
CDR3aa: CASSPRGMTGSYNSPLHF
CDR3nt: TGTGCCAGCTCACCGAGAGGTATGACAGGGTCATATAATTCACCCCTCCACTTT

len: 11
d_gene: NA
v_gene: TRBV7-2
j_gene: TRBJ2-1
abundance: NA
CDR3aa: CASSSSNEQFF
CDR3nt: TGTGCCAGCAGCTCGAGCAATGAGCAGTTCTTC

len: 11
d_gene: NA
v_gene: TRBV25-1
j_gene: TRBJ1-2
abundance: NA
CDR3aa: CASSHRGGYTF
CDR3nt: TGTGCCAGCAGTCATAGGGGTGGCTACACCTTC

len: 14
d_gene: NA
v_gene: TRBV10-3
j_gene: TRBJ1-1
abundance: NA
CDR3aa: CAISESSESAEAFF
CDR3nt: TGTGCCATCAGTGAGTCGAGCGAATCCGCTGAAGCTTTCTTT

len: 14
d_gene: TRBD2
v_gene: TRBV9
j_gene: TRBJ2-7
abundance: NA
CDR3aa: CASSVASGGDEQYF
CDR3nt: TGTGCCAGCAGCGTAGCGTCGGGGGGGGACGAGCAGTACTTC

len: 13
d_gene: NA
v_gene: TRBV29-1
j_gene: TRBJ2-7
abundance: NA
CDR3aa: CSVEDAQTYEQYF
CDR3nt: TGCAGCGTTGAAGATGCACAGACCTACGAGCAGTACTTC

len: 17
d_gene: NA
v_gene: TRBV6-1
j_gene: TRBJ1-3
abundance: NA
CDR3aa: CASSEARPVFSGNTIYF
CDR3nt: TGTGCCAGCAGTGAAGCGCGCCCGGTGTTCTCTGGAAACACCATATATTTT

len: 17
d_gene: TRBD1
v_gene: TRBV5-5
j_gene: TRBJ1-2
abundance: NA
CDR3aa: CASSERDREIFNYGYTF
CDR3nt: TGTGCCAGCAGCGAACGGGACAGAGAAATTTTTAACTATGGCTACACCTTC

len: 12
d_gene: NA
v_gene: TRBV5-1
j_gene: TRBJ2-1
abundance: NA
CDR3aa: CASRLVSNEQFF
CDR3nt: TGCGCCAGCAGGCTAGTCAGCAATGAGCAGTTCTTC

len: 14
d_gene: TRBD1
v_gene: TRBV10-1
j_gene: TRBJ1-3
abundance: NA
CDR3aa: CARTSGTGNNTIYF
CDR3nt: TGCGCCAGAACCTCCGGGACAGGGAATAACACCATATATTTT

len: 15
d_gene: TRBD2
v_gene: TRBV28
j_gene: TRBJ2-1
abundance: NA
CDR3aa: CASSFSGRVYNEQFF
CDR3nt: TGTGCCAGCAGTTTTTCCGGGAGGGTATACAATGAGCAGTTCTTC

len: 15
d_gene: NA
v_gene: TRBV19
j_gene: TRBJ2-5
abundance: NA
CDR3aa: CASSIFHTGQETQYF
CDR3nt: TGTGCCAGTAGTATATTCCACACAGGACAAGAGACCCAGTACTTC

len: 14
d_gene: NA
v_gene: TRBV12-5
j_gene: TRBJ2-3
abundance: NA
CDR3aa: CASGLDRITDTQYF
CDR3nt: TGTGCTAGTGGTTTAGACAGAATCACAGATACGCAGTATTTT

len: 14
d_gene: NA
v_gene: TRBV5-1
j_gene: TRBJ2-7
abundance: NA
CDR3aa: CASSLAYRYYEQYF
CDR3nt: TGCGCCAGCAGCTTGGCGTACAGGTACTACGAGCAGTACTTC

len: 14
d_gene: NA
v_gene: TRBV7-9
j_gene: TRBJ2-7
abundance: once
CDR3aa: CASSLLHSAYEQYF
CDR3nt: TGTGCCAGCAGCTTATTACATTCAGCCTACGAGCAGTACTTC

len: 14
d_gene: NA
v_gene: TRBV2
j_gene: TRBJ1-2
abundance: NA
CDR3aa: CASSEAGASYGYTF
CDR3nt: TGTGCCAGCAGTGAAGCGGGGGCCTCCTATGGCTACACCTTC

len: 12
d_gene: TRBD2
v_gene: TRBV19
j_gene: TRBJ2-3
abundance: NA
CDR3aa: CASSMGLAINTF
CDR3nt: TGTGCCAGTAGTATGGGACTAGCGATAAATACCTTT

len: 14
d_gene: NA
v_gene: TRBV5-1
j_gene: TRBJ2-7
abundance: NA
CDR3aa: CASSPPDRTYEQYF
CDR3nt: TGCGCCAGCAGCCCCCCAGACAGGACCTACGAGCAGTACTTC

len: 12
d_gene: TRBD1
v_gene: TRBV27
j_gene: TRBJ1-1
abundance: once
CDR3aa: CASSFLTGEPFF
CDR3nt: TGTGCCAGCAGTTTTCTGACAGGGGAGCCTTTCTTT

len: 11
d_gene: NA
v_gene: TRBV2
j_gene: TRBJ1-1
abundance: NA
CDR3aa: CASRPDTEAFF
CDR3nt: TGTGCCAGCAGACCAGACACTGAAGCTTTCTTT

len: 16
d_gene: TRBD2
v_gene: TRBV28
j_gene: TRBJ2-1
abundance: once
CDR3aa: CASSLWSGSSYNEQFF
CDR3nt: TGTGCCAGCAGTTTATGGAGCGGGAGCTCCTACAATGAGCAGTTCTTC

len: 14
d_gene: TRBD1
v_gene: TRBV2
j_gene: TRBJ2-7
abundance: NA
CDR3aa: CASSKTGYSYEQYF
CDR3nt: TGTGCCAGCAGTAAGACAGGGTACTCCTACGAGCAGTACTTC

len: 15
d_gene: NA
v_gene: TRBV6-1
j_gene: TRBJ1-2
abundance: NA
CDR3aa: CASSDIKTGYYGYTF
CDR3nt: TGTGCCAGCAGTGACATAAAAACAGGGTATTATGGCTACACCTTC

len: 17
d_gene: NA
v_gene: TRBV11-2
j_gene: TRBJ1-1
abundance: NA
CDR3aa: CASSPLRGTGWGTEAFF
CDR3nt: TGTGCCAGCAGCCCGCTGAGGGGCACAGGGTGGGGCACTGAAGCTTTCTTT

len: 14
d_gene: TRBD2
v_gene: TRBV27
j_gene: TRBJ2-1
abundance: NA
CDR3aa: CASFGLAGLNEQFF
CDR3nt: TGTGCCAGCTTCGGACTAGCGGGGTTAAATGAGCAGTTCTTC

len: 13
d_gene: TRBD1
v_gene: TRBV11-2
j_gene: TRBJ1-1
abundance: NA
CDR3aa: CASSPDRDTEAFF
CDR3nt: TGTGCCAGCAGCCCCGACAGGGACACTGAAGCTTTCTTT

len: 15
d_gene: NA
v_gene: TRBV11-3
j_gene: TRBJ1-1
abundance: NA
CDR3aa: CASSLGGAMNTEAFF
CDR3nt: TGTGCCAGCAGCTTGGGAGGGGCAATGAACACTGAAGCTTTCTTT

len: 13
d_gene: TRBD1
v_gene: TRBV6-5
j_gene: TRBJ1-1
abundance: NA
CDR3aa: CASRNPTGTEAFF
CDR3nt: TGTGCCAGCAGGAACCCGACAGGGACTGAAGCTTTCTTT

len: 15
d_gene: NA
v_gene: TRBV27
j_gene: TRBJ2-7
abundance: NA
CDR3aa: CASSLTDYPSYEQYF
CDR3nt: TGTGCCAGCAGTCTTACGGACTATCCTTCCTACGAGCAGTACTTC

len: 14
d_gene: NA
v_gene: TRBV15
j_gene: TRBJ2-5
abundance: once
CDR3aa: CATSNAGPGETQYF
CDR3nt: TGTGCCACCAGCAACGCAGGCCCCGGAGAGACCCAGTACTTC

len: 17
d_gene: TRBD1
v_gene: TRBV5-1
j_gene: TRBJ2-3
abundance: once
CDR3aa: CASSLIDRVELADTQYF
CDR3nt: TGCGCCAGCAGCCTAATTGACAGGGTAGAGCTCGCAGATACGCAGTATTTT

len: 13
d_gene: NA
v_gene: TRBV29-1
j_gene: TRBJ2-2
abundance: NA
CDR3aa: CSVAFSGAGELFF
CDR3nt: TGCAGCGTTGCCTTTTCAGGGGCCGGGGAGCTGTTTTTT

len: 16
d_gene: TRBD1
v_gene: TRBV7-9
j_gene: TRBJ1-2
abundance: NA
CDR3aa: CASSYSAGQGPSGYTF
CDR3nt: TGTGCCAGCAGCTACTCCGCGGGACAGGGTCCGTCGGGCTACACCTTC

len: 16
d_gene: TRBD2
v_gene: TRBV27
j_gene: TRBJ2-3
abundance: NA
CDR3aa: CASGSALAGFTDTQYF
CDR3nt: TGTGCCAGCGGGTCGGCTCTAGCGGGGTTCACAGATACGCAGTATTTT

len: 15
d_gene: NA
v_gene: TRBV4-1
j_gene: TRBJ2-7
abundance: NA
CDR3aa: CASSQDPRGVYEQYF
CDR3nt: TGCGCCAGCAGCCAAGACCCCAGGGGAGTCTACGAGCAGTACTTC

len: 15
d_gene: TRBD1
v_gene: TRBV2
j_gene: TRBJ1-2
abundance: NA
CDR3aa: CASSENRGRTYGYTF
CDR3nt: TGTGCCAGCAGTGAGAACAGGGGGCGTACCTATGGCTACACCTTC

len: 15
d_gene: TRBD1
v_gene: TRBV9
j_gene: TRBJ1-1
abundance: NA
CDR3aa: CASSKTTGVNTEAFF
CDR3nt: TGTGCCAGCAGCAAAACGACAGGGGTGAACACTGAAGCTTTCTTT

len: 13
d_gene: TRBD1
v_gene: TRBV11-3
j_gene: TRBJ1-2
abundance: once
CDR3aa: CASSNTGGYGYTF
CDR3nt: TGTGCCAGCAGTAATACAGGGGGCTATGGCTACACCTTC

len: 15
d_gene: NA
v_gene: TRBV6-1
j_gene: TRBJ2-3
abundance: NA
CDR3aa: CASRETGFNTDTQYF
CDR3nt: TGTGCCAGCAGGGAAACAGGGTTTAACACAGATACGCAGTATTTT

len: 15
d_gene: NA
v_gene: TRBV19
j_gene: TRBJ1-1
abundance: NA
CDR3aa: CASSTPTVRNTEAFF
CDR3nt: TGTGCCAGTAGTACCCCGACAGTGAGGAACACTGAAGCTTTCTTT

len: 15
d_gene: TRBD1
v_gene: TRBV5-1
j_gene: TRBJ2-5
abundance: NA
CDR3aa: CASSSGQGVGETQYF
CDR3nt: TGCGCCAGCAGCTCGGGACAGGGGGTAGGAGAGACCCAGTACTTC

len: 17
d_gene: NA
v_gene: TRBV18
j_gene: TRBJ1-5
abundance: NA
CDR3aa: CASSPTRGHVGTSPQHF
CDR3nt: TGTGCCAGCTCACCGACTCGGGGACACGTCGGAACGTCGCCCCAGCATTTT

len: 16
d_gene: NA
v_gene: TRBV5-1
j_gene: TRBJ2-4
abundance: NA
CDR3aa: CASSLGQGMTKNIQYF
CDR3nt: TGCGCCAGCAGCTTGGGGCAGGGTATGACCAAAAACATTCAGTACTTC